A single sample is the source of the 19 T cell receptor beta chains below, sequenced in a study of T cells in Graves' hyperthyroidism and ophthalmopathy. RNA transcripts were the template for amplifying TCR beta CDR3 regions. The TCR CDR3 was amplified in a first-round RT-PCR using the HTBI primer set. TCRdb ran MiXCR on the multiplex PCR reads and lists one entry per CDR3 protein. The table records fewer than 900,000 distinct CDR3 sequences, 15% to 20% of them present only once. Sequences were obtained from blood. These receptors all stem from a woman between 50 and 59 years old with Graves' hyperthyroidism that later progressed to Graves' ophthalmopathy.

The J gene is TRBJ2-7, the V gene TRBV20-1; no clear D. Between the trimmed V and J ends, which lost 1 base and 3 bases, there was a span of 16 bases. CDR1 DFQATT and CDR2 SNEGSKA come from the germline V gene (reference sequence). This CDR3 comprises 15 residues. CDR3 sequence: CSARGHGQLNYEQYF. Written as DNA, the CDR3 is TGCAGTGCTAGAGGTCATGGTCAGTTAAACTACGAGCAGTACTTC.

This clonotype was seen repeatedly, ten times or more. The genes are TRBV12-3 or TRBV12-4 and TRBJ1-5; D ambiguous. Trimming stripped 6 bases from V and 7 bases from J, with 13 bases between. This CDR3 comprises 13 residues. This CDR3 is CASRVDGGQPQHF. The CDR3 DNA follows: TGTGCCAGCAGAGTGGATGGAGGCCAGCCCCAGCATTTT.

In this sample, this clonotype turned up a few times. The chain is built from TRBV7-9 and TRBJ2-7; D perhaps matches TRBD1 (7 bases). The CDR3 covers 15 residues. From germline, CDR1 is SEHNR and CDR2 FQNEAQ (reference sequence). Deletions cut 5 bases from V and 4 bases from J, with 18 bases between. The CDR3 is CASSTRRPGGYEQYF. The CDR3, as DNA: TGTGCCAGCAGCACCCGTCGGCCAGGGGGGTACGAGCAGTACTTC.

The sample holds many counts of this clonotype. J is TRBJ1-5 and V is TRBV6-1; TRBD1 might be the D (6 bases). Germline CDR1 is MNHNS and CDR2 is SASEGT. This CDR3 is built from 15 residues. V gave up 4 bases and J gave up 0 bases, with 10 bases separating them. CDR3 bases: TGTGCCAGCAGTGCCCCGGGACATAGCAATCAGCCCCAGCATTTT. Translating it yields CASSAPGHSNQPQHF.

This clonotype was seen a few times. The chain combines TRBV20-1 with TRBJ1-1; D gene ambiguous. The CDR3 is 13 amino acids. In germline, CDR1 is DFQATT, CDR2 SNEGSKA (reference sequence). V lost 6 bases and J lost 0, with 11 bases in between. Here the CDR3 reads CSAIDELNTEAFF. The DNA of the CDR3 is TGCAGTGCCATAGACGAGCTGAACACTGAAGCTTTCTTT.

In its sample, this clonotype was seen a few times. The chain uses TRBV20-1 and TRBJ2-3, with no clear D. The V and J ends lost 5 bases and 6 bases respectively, with 9 bases between them. The length of the CDR3 is 11 residues. Germline V gene lookup returns CDR1 DFQATT and CDR2 SNEGSKA (reference sequence). The CDR3 nucleotides are TGCAGTGCTCTGGTAGTGGATACGCAGTATTTT. It yields the protein CSALVVDTQYF.

The J gene is TRBJ2-4, the V gene TRBV7-9; D remains unclear. The germline V gene encodes CDR1 SEHNR and CDR2 FQNEAQ (reference sequence). Trimming stripped 2 bases from V and 0 bases from J, with 8 bases between. CDR3 size: 15 residues. As DNA, the CDR3 is TGTGCCAGCAGCTTATCCGTTTTAGCCAAAAACATTCAGTACTTC. It yields the protein CASSLSVLAKNIQYF.

This chain connects TRBV4-3 to TRBJ1-2; a possible D gene is TRBD1 (5 bases). The CDR3 length is 16 residues. Trimming removed 0 bases at V and 4 bases at J, with 15 bases between. Germline V gene data show CDR1 as LGHNA and CDR2 as YSLEER. CDR3 sequence (DNA): TGCGCCAGCAGCCAAGAGTATGCAGGGACGTTCTATGGCTACACCTTC. It yields the protein CASSQEYAGTFYGYTF.

In this sample, this clonotype turned up many times. The chain combines TRBV3-1 with TRBJ2-5; no definite D call. V dropped 5 bases and J dropped 0 bases, with 4 bases sitting between them. Germline loops: CDR1 LGHDT, CDR2 YNNKEL (reference sequence). This CDR3 region has 12 residues. The CDR3 region is CASSSNQETQYF. The CDR3 DNA reads TGTGCCAGCAGCTCGAACCAAGAGACCCAGTACTTC.

This clonotype was found many times. The V and J genes are TRBV20-1 and TRBJ2-7, with 9 bases matching TRBD2. The V gene end was trimmed by 6 bases and the J gene end by 3 bases; junction bases not matched to a gene: 6. Germline-derived CDR1 and CDR2 are DFQATT and SNEGSKA (reference sequence). The CDR3 sequence is 13 residues long. CDR3 bases: TGCAGTGCCGGACTAGCGAGGCACTACGAGCAGTACTTC. The encoded protein is CSAGLARHYEQYF.

This chain links TRBV9 with TRBJ1-4; D is unclear. The CDR3 is 14 residues long. CDR1 is SGDLS and CDR2 is YYNGEE in the germline V gene. Trimming took 0 bases from V and 5 from J, leaving 8 bases between them. The CDR3 loop is CASSVGRRNEKLFF. The DNA for the CDR3 is TGTGCCAGCAGCGTAGGGAGGCGAAATGAAAAACTGTTTTTT.

This clonotype has just a few counts. This rearrangement joins TRBV2 to TRBJ1-2; no clear D. Germline values: CDR1 SNHLY, CDR2 FYNNEI. V was cut by 8 bases and J by 8 bases, with 9 bases left in between. This CDR3 region has 10 residues. The CDR3 nucleotides read TGTGCCAGCTTCAATGCGGGCTACACCTTC. Translating gives CASFNAGYTF.

This clonotype has a handful of counts. V gene TRBV6-2 or TRBV6-3 combines with J gene TRBJ2-3; 14 bases agree with TRBD2. After removal of 6 bases from V and 8 bases from J, the junction contained 7 bases not matched to a gene. Germline V lookup: CDR1 MNHEY, CDR2 SVGEGT. This CDR3 is built from 15 residues. This CDR3 reads CASSRTGTSGGTQYF. The CDR3, as DNA: TGTGCCAGCAGCCGGACCGGGACTAGCGGGGGTACGCAGTATTTT.

This clonotype was recorded many times. The chain links TRBV5-1 to TRBJ1-1; D possibly corresponds to TRBD1 (5 bases). Looked up from germline, CDR1 is SGHRS and CDR2 is YFSETQ. Trimming shortened V by 1 base and J by 0 bases, and 22 bases separated the two germline ends. The CDR3 sequence is 19 residues long. The CDR3 spells CASSLRRTGPSAMNTEAFF. The CDR3 bases are TGCGCCAGCAGCTTGAGAAGGACGGGACCCTCCGCTATGAACACTGAAGCTTTCTTT.

This clonotype was seen ten or more times. The chain uses TRBV6-2 or TRBV6-3 and TRBJ1-5; D remains unclear. The CDR3 loop spans 15 amino acids. The germline V gene has CDR1 MNHEY and CDR2 SVGEGT. V was clipped by 0 bases and J by 3 bases, with 9 bases between them. CDR3 region: CASSYSGGNNQPQHF. The CDR3 region has the DNA TGTGCCAGCAGTTACTCGGGCGGTAACAATCAGCCCCAGCATTTT.

The genes are TRBV5-1 and TRBJ2-6; D unresolved. Germline CDR1 is SGHRS and CDR2 is YFSETQ. Trimming took off 9 bases at V and 0 bases at J, with 4 bases between the two ends. The CDR3 consists of 12 residues. CDR3 sequence (DNA): TGCGCCATCCCCTCTGGGGCCAACGTCCTGACTTTC. Translated, it gives CAIPSGANVLTF.

This clonotype was counted between two and nine times. The chain employs TRBV14 and TRBJ1-6; maybe TRBD1 (6 bases). Trimming took off 4 bases at V and 6 bases at J, with 13 bases between the two ends. There are 15 residues in the CDR3. Germline CDR1 reads SGHDN; CDR2 reads FVKESK. The CDR3 here is CASSPRTAFNSPLHF. The CDR3 nucleotides are TGTGCCAGCAGCCCACGGACAGCCTTTAATTCACCCCTCCACTTT.

The sample holds a few counts of this clonotype. The chain joins TRBV6-5 to TRBJ1-1; D call uncertain. The ends were cut back, 3 bases at V and 4 bases at J, with 9 bases in the middle. CDR3 size: 13 residues. Germline V gene lookup returns CDR1 MNHEY and CDR2 SVGAGI. This CDR3 reads CASSYRSRTEAFF. The CDR3 bases are TGTGCCAGCAGTTATAGGTCACGCACTGAAGCTTTCTTT.

The CDR3 loop reads CASSWTSGGDSYNEQFF. In DNA form, the CDR3 reads TGTGCCAGCAGTTGGACTAGCGGGGGGGATTCCTACAATGAGCAGTTCTTC. The chain recombines TRBV6-2 or TRBV6-3 with TRBJ2-1; 15 positions agree with TRBD2. Germline trimming cut 4 bases from V and 1 base from J; bases unmatched to any gene: 2. The CDR3 is made up of 17 amino acids. CDR1 and CDR2 from the germline V gene are MNHEY and SVGEGT.